This T cell receptor (beta chain) was observed in a study of blood T cell repertoires in COVID-19. The table came from immunoSEQ multiplex PCR; TCRdb's copy has only in-frame clones and leaves some out. This sample has approximately 260,000 clones, with around nine tenths found just once. The material sequenced was peripheral blood. The clonotype comes from a woman aged 40-49 years who had recovered from COVID-19.

The CDR3 sequence is CASSIGAGGNYGYTF. CDR3 DNA sequence: TGTGCCAGTAGTATCGGGGCAGGGGGCAACTATGGCTACACCTTC. The chain links TRBV19 to TRBJ1-2; 8 bases are a match to TRBD1. Germline CDR1 LNHDA, CDR2 SQIVND (reference sequence). V shed 3 bases, J shed 2 bases, and the junction held 5 bases outside the gene matches. The CDR3 is made up of 15 amino acids.